The subject of this entry is one TCR beta chain. PCR was performed a second time for about 6 to 12 cycles using a sample-barcoded 5' primer and a J-beta primer mix. TCRdb ran MiXCR on the 5' RACE reads and lists one entry per CDR3 protein. The table records fewer than 900,000 distinct CDR3 sequences, about 42% of them present only once. This sample was taken from a study of blood T cells in healthy people across ages. Germline V gene sequence: CDR1 SGHAT, CDR2 FQNNGV. Trimming cost V 3 bases and J 0 bases, with 15 bases left between them. The CDR3 contains 17 residues. The clonotype comes from a woman aged 55-75 years in good health. V gene TRBV11-2 combines with J gene TRBJ1-3; D remains ambiguous. The sample consisted of blood. This chain's CDR3 is CASSFNPDGYSGNTIYF. Written as DNA, the CDR3 is TGTGCCAGCAGCTTCAACCCGGACGGCTACTCTGGAAACACCATATATTTT. Full variable domain (missing parts from reference TRBV11-2 and TRBJ1-3): EAGVAQSPRYKIIEKRQSVAFWCNPISGHATLYWYQQILGQGPKLLIQFQNNGVVDDSQLPKDRFSAERLKGVDSTLKIQPAKLEDSAVYLCASSFNPDGYSGNTIYFGEGSWLTVV.